There are many counts of the clone carrying this TCR beta chain. Its antigen remains unidentified. The V gene's germline CDR1 is SGDLS and CDR2 YYNGEE. The V end was cut by 3 bases, the J end by 4 bases, with 11 bases between. This CDR3 has 13 residues. The use of genomic DNA as template underpinned the TCR beta VDJ and CDR3 profiling. MiXCR was run by TCRdb on the reads, yielding one entry per CDR3 protein. The sample holds under 500,000 distinct CDR3 sequences; over 25% are singletons and the top ten take 0.8% to 0.85%. Patients who underwent sequencing had shown CD8+CD57+ cell expansion by flow cytometry. Blood came from patients not yet given any therapy. The sample comes from a study of CD8+CD57+ T cells in acquired aplastic anemia. Study background: DNA recovered from sorted CD4+ and CD8+ cells had a mean of approximately 3.2 ug. Study-wide points: A significant difference in CD8+ Simpson's diversity between patients and controls was not found.

The TCR sequence derives from a human donor with aplastic anemia. The gene calls are TRBV9 and TRBJ2-7; the D gene is possibly TRBD1 (6 bases). Sequencing was performed on sorted CD4+, CD8+, or CD8+CD57+ T cells (not recorded which) from PBMCs. CDR3 coding DNA: TGTGCCAGCAGCGCGTCAGGGGTGTACGAGCAGTACTTC. Amino acids: CASSASGVYEQYF. The full variable domain, its missing parts supplied by reference TRBV9 and TRBJ2-7, is DSGVTQTPKHLITATGQRVTLRCSPRSGDLSVYWYQQSLDQGLQFLIQYYNGEERAKGNILERFSAQQFPDLHSELNLSSLELGDSALYFCASSASGVYEQYFGPGTRLTVT.